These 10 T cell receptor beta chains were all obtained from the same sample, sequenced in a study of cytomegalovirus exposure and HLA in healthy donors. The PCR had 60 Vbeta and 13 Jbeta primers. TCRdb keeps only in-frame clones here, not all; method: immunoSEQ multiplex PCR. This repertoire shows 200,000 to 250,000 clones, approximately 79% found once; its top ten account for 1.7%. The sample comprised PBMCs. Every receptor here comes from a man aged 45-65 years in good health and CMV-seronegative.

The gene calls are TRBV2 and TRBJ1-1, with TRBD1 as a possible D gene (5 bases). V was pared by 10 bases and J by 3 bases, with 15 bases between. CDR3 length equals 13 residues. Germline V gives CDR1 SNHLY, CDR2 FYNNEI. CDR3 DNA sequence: TGTGCCAACGCCGACAGTCCCCACACTGAAGCTTTCTTT. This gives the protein CANADSPHTEAFF.

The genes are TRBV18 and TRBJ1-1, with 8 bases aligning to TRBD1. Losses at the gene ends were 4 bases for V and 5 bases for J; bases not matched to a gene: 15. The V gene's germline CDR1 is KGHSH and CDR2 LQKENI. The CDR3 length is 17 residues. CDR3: CASSLSRQGTLRTEAFF. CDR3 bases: TGTGCCAGCTCACTTAGCCGACAGGGGACCTTAAGGACTGAAGCTTTCTTT.

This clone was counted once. The chain's CDR3 is CATSRDRAETQYF. For the CDR3, the DNA is TGTGCCACCAGCAGGGACAGGGCAGAGACCCAGTACTTC. V and J are TRBV15 and TRBJ2-5; 8 nucleotides align to TRBD1. Per the germline V gene, CDR1 is LNHNV and CDR2 is YYDKDF (reference sequence). With 3 bases clipped from V and 4 bases from J, the junction kept 1 base outside the gene matches. The CDR3 totals 13 residues.

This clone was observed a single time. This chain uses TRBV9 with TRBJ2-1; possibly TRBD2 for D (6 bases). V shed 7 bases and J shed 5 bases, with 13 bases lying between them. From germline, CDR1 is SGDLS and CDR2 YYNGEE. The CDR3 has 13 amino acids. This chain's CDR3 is CASGLPLNNEQFF. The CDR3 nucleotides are TGTGCCAGCGGACTACCGTTGAACAATGAGCAGTTCTTC.

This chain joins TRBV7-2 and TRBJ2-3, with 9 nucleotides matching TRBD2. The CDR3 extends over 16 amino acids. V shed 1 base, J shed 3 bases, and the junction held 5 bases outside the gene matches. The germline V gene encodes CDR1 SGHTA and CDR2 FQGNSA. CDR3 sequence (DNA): TGTGCCAGCAGCTTAGTAGCGGGAGCATATACAGATACGCAGTATTTT. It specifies CASSLVAGAYTDTQYF.

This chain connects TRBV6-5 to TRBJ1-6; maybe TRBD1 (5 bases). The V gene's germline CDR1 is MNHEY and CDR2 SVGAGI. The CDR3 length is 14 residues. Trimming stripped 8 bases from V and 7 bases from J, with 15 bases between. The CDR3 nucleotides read TGTGCCAGCTTCTCGGGGGGAAAAAATTCACCCCTCCACTTT. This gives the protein CASFSGGKNSPLHF.

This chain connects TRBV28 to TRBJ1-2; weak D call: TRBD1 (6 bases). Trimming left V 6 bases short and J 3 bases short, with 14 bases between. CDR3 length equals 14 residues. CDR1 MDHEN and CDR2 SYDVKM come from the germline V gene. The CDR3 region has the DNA TGTGCCAGCAGGATTCAACAGGGTTACTATGGCTACACCTTC. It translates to CASRIQQGYYGYTF.

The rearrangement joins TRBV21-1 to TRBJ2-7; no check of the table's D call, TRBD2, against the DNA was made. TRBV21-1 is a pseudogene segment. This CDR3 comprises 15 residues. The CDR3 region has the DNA TGTGCCAGCAGAAACGGGACTAGCGGTTCCTACGAGCAGTACTTC. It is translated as CASRNGTSGSYEQYF.

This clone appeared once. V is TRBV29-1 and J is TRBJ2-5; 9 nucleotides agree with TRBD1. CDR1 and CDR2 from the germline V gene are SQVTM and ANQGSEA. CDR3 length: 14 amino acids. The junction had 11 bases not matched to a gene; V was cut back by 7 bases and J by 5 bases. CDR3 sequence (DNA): TGCAGCGGTATGGTGGACAGGGGTGCGGAGACCCAGTACTTC. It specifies CSGMVDRGAETQYF.

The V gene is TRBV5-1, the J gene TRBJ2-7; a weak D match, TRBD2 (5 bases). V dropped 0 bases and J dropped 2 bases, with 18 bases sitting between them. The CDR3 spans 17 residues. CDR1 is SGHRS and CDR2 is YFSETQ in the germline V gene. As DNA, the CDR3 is TGCGCCAGCAGCTTGGCCGGAGGAGGAACGGCCGCCTACGAGCAGTACTTC. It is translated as CASSLAGGGTAAYEQYF.